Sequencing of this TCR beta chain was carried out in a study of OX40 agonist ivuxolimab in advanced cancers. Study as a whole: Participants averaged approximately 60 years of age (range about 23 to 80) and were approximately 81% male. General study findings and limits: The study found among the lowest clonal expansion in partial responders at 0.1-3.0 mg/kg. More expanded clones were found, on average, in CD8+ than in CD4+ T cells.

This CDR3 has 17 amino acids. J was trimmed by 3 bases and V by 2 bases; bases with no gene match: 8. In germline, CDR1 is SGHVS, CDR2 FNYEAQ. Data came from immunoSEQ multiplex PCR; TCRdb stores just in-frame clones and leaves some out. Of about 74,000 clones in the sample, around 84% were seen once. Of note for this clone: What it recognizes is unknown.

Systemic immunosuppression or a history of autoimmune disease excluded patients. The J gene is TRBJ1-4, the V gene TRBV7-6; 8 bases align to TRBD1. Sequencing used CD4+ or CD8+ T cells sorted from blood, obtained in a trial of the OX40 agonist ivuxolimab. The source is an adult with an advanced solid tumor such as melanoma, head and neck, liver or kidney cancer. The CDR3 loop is CASSLNPDRGANEKLFF. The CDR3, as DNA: TGTGCCAGCAGCTTAAATCCCGACAGGGGCGCTAATGAAAAACTGTTTTTT.